The present T cell receptor (beta chain) was sequenced within a study of human T cells and chemical hapten exposure (dated by TCRdb to the early 2020s). Background for the entire study: For sensitization, 2% DPC in acetone was applied to a 2 cm by 2 cm area of upper inner arm skin. Throughout the study period of around 24 weeks, patients also received therapeutic DPC doses to the scalp every week. Patch testing was done on the upper back using Finn chambers containing 0.01% DPC, and results were scored after 6 days according to International Contact Dermatitis Research Group standards. The patient cohort, mostly female, included alopecia areata with under or over 50% scalp involvement, alopecia totalis and alopecia universalis. Libraries were pooled for sequencing, and per-sample TCR yields varied mainly because of small differences in library volumes within the pool. The study tracked peripheral blood TCR repertoire changes in vivo during primary and secondary sensitization to the hapten diphenylcyclopropenone (DPC) in alopecia patients. Patient blood was sampled pre-sensitization (week 0) and at 2, 6 and about 24 weeks after DPC sensitization. For TCR sequencing, blood came from approximately 29 alopecia patients at anywhere from one to four time points (pre-sensitization, 2, 6 and 24 weeks).

A word on this clonotype: The clone's antigen remains unknown. No per-base quality is available; no much larger clone lies one base away.

General conclusions and limits of the study: Significantly more large CDR3 similarity clusters were formed by expanded TCRs than by pre-sensitization or healthy control sets, consistent with antigen-driven responses. Patch test score was positively correlated with the number of PT1 expanded TCRs, with significance at thresholds 8, 16 and 32 but not at 4. Because all patients had alopecia, a presumed autoimmune disease, the immune response of the patients might differ from that of healthy individuals. The number of TCRs above 1 in 1000 frequency did not change with DPC sensitization; there was no evidence of global repertoire structure alterations. Repeated subsampling changed both the strength of the expansion versus patch-test correlation and the threshold at which that correlation became significant.

Trimming leaves V shorter by 4 bases and J shorter by 6 bases, with the junction holding 12 bases beyond the gene matches. The cysteine opens and the phenylalanine closes a CDR3 of 17 amino acids. Kept here is only the CDR3 DNA, which spans 51 bases and is read in frame from base 1. The germline V gene encodes CDR1 MNHEY and CDR2 SVGEGT. The label giving this sample's time point can be read as: pre-sensitization, week 0. Taken with the paper, the label for treatment or condition translates to: therapeutic diphenylcyclopropenone sensitization with weekly scalp DPC. At each patch-test visit, blood was drawn before the patch test was applied. Eligible patients were aged 18 to 70, diagnosed with alopecia, deemed suitable for DPC therapy, and excluded if pregnant. Total RNA was isolated from unfractionated whole blood collected in Tempus Blood RNA tubes. The library was generated by RACE. TCRdb names NextSeq 500 as the instrument used. Library preparation attached unique molecular identifiers to individual cDNA molecules for quantitative, reproducible TCR counting. Both TCR alpha and TCR beta chains were sequenced from each blood RNA sample. As for the original processing: Samples had a median of roughly 98,000 TCRs, with a range from 23,224 to 690,600. The Decombinator software suite was used to annotate V, J and CDR3 in the TCR reads. To make PS versus PT1 abundance plots, every sample was subsampled to the same number of TCRs (28,000). TCRs were defined as expanded if absent before sensitization and observed at least eight times at the 2-week time point. Through fastp at Q25 and MiXCR, TCRdb rebuilt clones from the public reads, retaining in-frame beta chains. Each record represents a unique CDR3 protein, reported with the most common genes and DNA among its rows. The authors' filters were not applied to this entry. Counted in this sample were about 270,000 distinct CDR3 sequences; almost 8% of them appeared once. The ten largest clones represent roughly 1.2% of the sample.

This TCR came from a man between 18 and 29 years old with alopecia areata. Some clones in this sample may be carry-over from other donors' samples. The sequence links TRBV6-2 or TRBV6-3 to TRBJ2-3, with 11 bases in between that match TRBD2. Here the sequenced sample was whole blood, taken in connection with sensitization to the hapten diphenylcyclopropenone (DPC). The encoded CDR3 is CASSFRLAGSLLDTQYF. The sequence in DNA is TGTGCCAGCAGTTTTCGACTAGCGGGGTCCCTCCTCGATACGCAGTATTTT.